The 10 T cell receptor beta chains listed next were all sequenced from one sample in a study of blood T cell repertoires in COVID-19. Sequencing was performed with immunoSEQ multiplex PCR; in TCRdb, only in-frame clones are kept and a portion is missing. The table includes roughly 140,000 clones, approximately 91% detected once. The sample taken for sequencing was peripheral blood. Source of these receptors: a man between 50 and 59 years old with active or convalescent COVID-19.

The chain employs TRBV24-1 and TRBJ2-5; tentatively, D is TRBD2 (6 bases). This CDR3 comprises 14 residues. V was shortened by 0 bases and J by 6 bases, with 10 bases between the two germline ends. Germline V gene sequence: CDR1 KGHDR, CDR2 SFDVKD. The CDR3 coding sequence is TGTGCCACCAGTGATTTGCTGGAGGGAAAGACCCAGTACTTC. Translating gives CATSDLLEGKTQYF.

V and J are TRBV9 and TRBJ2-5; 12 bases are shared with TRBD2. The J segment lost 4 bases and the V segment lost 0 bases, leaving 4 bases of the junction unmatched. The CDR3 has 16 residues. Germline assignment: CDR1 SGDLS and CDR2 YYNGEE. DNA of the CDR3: TGTGCCAGCAGCGTAGCTAGCGGGAGGGCCGGAGAGACCCAGTACTTC. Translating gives CASSVASGRAGETQYF.

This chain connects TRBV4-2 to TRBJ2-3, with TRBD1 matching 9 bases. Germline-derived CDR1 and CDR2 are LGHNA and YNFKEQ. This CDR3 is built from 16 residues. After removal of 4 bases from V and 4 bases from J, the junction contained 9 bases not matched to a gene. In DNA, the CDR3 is TGTGCCAGCAGCCGTACAGGGGGCCCGGGTGCAGATACGCAGTATTTT. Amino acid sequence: CASSRTGGPGADTQYF.

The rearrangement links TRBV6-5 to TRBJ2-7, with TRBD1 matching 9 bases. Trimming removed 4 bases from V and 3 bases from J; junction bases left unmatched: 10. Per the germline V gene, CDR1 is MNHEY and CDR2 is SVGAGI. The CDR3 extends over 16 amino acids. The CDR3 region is CASSSRSGTGIYEQYF. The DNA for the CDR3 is TGTGCCAGCAGTTCCAGGTCCGGGACAGGGATCTACGAGCAGTACTTC.

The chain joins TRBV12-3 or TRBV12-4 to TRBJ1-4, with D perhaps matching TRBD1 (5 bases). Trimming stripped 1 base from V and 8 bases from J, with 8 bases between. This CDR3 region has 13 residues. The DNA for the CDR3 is TGTGCCAGCAGTTTAGGGAGGGGAGAAAAACTGTTTTTT. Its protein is CASSLGRGEKLFF.

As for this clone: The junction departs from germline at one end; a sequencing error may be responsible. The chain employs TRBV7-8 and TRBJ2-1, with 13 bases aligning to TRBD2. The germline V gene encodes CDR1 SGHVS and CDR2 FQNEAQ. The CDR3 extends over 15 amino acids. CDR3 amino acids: CASSLGLAGEYEQFF. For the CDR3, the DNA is TGTGCCAGCAGTTTAGGACTAGCGGGAGAGTATGAGCAGTTCTTC.

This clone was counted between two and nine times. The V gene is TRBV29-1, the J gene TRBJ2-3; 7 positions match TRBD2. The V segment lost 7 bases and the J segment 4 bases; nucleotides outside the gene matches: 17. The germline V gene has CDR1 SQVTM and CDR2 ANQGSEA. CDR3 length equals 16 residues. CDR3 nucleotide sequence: TGCAGCGGCGGTGGCTTAGCGGGTGGACGCGCAGATACGCAGTATTTT. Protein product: CSGGGLAGGRADTQYF.

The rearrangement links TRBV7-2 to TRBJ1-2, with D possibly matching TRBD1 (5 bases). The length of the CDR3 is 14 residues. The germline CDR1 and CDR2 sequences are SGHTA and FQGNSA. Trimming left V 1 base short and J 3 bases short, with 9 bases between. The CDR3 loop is CASSLVTGDYGYTF. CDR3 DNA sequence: TGTGCCAGCAGCTTAGTCACGGGGGACTATGGCTACACCTTC.

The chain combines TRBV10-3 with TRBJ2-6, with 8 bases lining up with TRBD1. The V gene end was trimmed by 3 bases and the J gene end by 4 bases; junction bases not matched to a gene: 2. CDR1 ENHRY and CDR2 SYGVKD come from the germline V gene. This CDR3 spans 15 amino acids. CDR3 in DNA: TGTGCCATCAGTGACAGGGGGCGAGGGGCCAACGTCCTGACTTTC. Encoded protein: CAISDRGRGANVLTF.

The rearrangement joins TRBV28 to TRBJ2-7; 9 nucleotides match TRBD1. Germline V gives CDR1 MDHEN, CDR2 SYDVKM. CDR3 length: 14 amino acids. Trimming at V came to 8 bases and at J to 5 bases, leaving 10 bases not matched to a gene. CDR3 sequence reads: CASDDGQGIHEQYF. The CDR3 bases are TGTGCCAGCGACGACGGACAGGGGATCCACGAGCAGTACTTC.